The clone carrying this TCR beta chain was seen only once. The target antigen is unknown. This entry comes from a study of OX40 agonist ivuxolimab in advanced cancers. Overall study results and limits: Some nonresponders likewise displayed low normalized T-cell clonal expansion.

Method: immunoSEQ multiplex PCR; TCRdb's copy keeps in-frame clones and lacks some. The top ten hold roughly 0.6% of the sample, which has fewer than 65,000 clones, 65% to 90% seen once. The CDR3 runs to 13 residues. Germline loops: CDR1 SGHVS, CDR2 FNYEAQ. V is TRBV7-6 and J is TRBJ2-5; D is unclear. The J call could be wrong; TRBJ2-7 is a better fit for the DNA end. The source of this sequence is an adult with an advanced solid tumor such as melanoma, head and neck, liver or kidney cancer. The sample here was CD4+ or CD8+ T cells sorted from blood, taken in a trial of the OX40 agonist ivuxolimab. The CDR3 sequence is CASSLDRVREQYF. The CDR3 nucleotides read TGTGCCAGCAGCTTAGACCGCGTGCGCGAGCAGTACTTC.